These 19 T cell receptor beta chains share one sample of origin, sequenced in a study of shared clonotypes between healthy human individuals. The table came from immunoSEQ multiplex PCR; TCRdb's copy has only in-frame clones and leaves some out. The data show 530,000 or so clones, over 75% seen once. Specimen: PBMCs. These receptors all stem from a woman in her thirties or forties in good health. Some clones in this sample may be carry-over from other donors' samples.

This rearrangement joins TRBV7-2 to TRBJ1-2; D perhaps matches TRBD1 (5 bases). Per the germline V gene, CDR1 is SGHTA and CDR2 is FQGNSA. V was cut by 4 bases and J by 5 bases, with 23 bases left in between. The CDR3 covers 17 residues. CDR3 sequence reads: CASSWAPIEGRWYGYTF. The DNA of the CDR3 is TGTGCCAGCAGCTGGGCCCCGATAGAGGGGCGCTGGTATGGCTACACCTTC.

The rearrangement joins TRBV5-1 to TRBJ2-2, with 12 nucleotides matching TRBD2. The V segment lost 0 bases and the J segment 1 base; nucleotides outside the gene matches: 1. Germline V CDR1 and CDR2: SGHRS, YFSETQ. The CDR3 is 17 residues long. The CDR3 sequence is CASSLGGLAGNTGELFF. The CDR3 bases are TGCGCCAGCAGCTTGGGGGGACTAGCGGGGAACACCGGGGAGCTGTTTTTT.

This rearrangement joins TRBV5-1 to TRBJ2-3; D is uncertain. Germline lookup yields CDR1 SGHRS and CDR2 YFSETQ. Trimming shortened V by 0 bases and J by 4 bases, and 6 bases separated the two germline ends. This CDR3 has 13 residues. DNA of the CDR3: TGCGCCAGCAGCTTGGGTGCGGCAGATACGCAGTATTTT. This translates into CASSLGAADTQYF.

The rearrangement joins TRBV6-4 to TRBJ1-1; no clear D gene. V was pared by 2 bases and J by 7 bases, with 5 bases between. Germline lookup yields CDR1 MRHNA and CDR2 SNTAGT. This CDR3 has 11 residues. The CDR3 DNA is TGTGCCAGCAGTGACGGGATTGAAGCTTTCTTT. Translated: CASSDGIEAFF.

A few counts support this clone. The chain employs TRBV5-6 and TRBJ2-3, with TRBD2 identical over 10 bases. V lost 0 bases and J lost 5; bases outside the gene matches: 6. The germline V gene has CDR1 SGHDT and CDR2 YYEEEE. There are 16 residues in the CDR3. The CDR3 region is CASSLALAGVIDTQYF. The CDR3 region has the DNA TGTGCCAGCAGCTTGGCGCTAGCGGGAGTCATAGATACGCAGTATTTT. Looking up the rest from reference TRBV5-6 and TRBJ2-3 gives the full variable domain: DAGVTQSPTHLIKTRGQQVTLRCSPKSGHDTVSWYQQALGQGPQFIFQYYEEEERQRGNFPDRFSGHQFPNYSSELNVNALLLGDSALYLCASSLALAGVIDTQYFGPGTRLTVL.

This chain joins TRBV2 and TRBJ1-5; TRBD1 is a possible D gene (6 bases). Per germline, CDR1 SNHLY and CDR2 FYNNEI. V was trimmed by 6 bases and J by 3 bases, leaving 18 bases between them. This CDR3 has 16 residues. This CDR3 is CASRALQGPANQPQHF. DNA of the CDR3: TGTGCCAGCAGGGCCCTACAGGGACCAGCCAATCAGCCCCAGCATTTT.

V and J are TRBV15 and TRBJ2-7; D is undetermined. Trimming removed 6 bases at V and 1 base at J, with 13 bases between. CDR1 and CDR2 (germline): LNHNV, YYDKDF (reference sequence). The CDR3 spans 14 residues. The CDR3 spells CATSNSGSSYEQYF. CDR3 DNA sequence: TGTGCCACCAGTAACTCGGGCAGTTCCTACGAGCAGTACTTC.

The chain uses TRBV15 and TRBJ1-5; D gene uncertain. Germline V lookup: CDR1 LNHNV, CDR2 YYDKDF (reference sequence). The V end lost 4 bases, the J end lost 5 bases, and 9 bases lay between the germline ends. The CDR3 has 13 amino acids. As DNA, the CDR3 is TGTGCCACCAGCAAGAACAGAGATCAGCCCCAGCATTTT. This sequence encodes CATSKNRDQPQHF.

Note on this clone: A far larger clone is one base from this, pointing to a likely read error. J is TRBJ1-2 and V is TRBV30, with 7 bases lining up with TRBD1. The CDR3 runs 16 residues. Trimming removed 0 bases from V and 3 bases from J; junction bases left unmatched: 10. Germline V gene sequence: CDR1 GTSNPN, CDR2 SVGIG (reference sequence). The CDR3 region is CAWSVNPQGIHYGYTF. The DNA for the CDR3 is TGTGCCTGGAGTGTCAACCCACAGGGGATTCACTATGGCTACACCTTC.

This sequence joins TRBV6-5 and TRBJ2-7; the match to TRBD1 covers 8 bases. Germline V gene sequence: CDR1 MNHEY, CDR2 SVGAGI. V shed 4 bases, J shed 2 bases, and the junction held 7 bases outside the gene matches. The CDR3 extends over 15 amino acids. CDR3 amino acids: CASSSRGRGAYEQYF. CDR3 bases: TGTGCCAGCAGTTCCAGGGGGCGGGGAGCCTACGAGCAGTACTTC.

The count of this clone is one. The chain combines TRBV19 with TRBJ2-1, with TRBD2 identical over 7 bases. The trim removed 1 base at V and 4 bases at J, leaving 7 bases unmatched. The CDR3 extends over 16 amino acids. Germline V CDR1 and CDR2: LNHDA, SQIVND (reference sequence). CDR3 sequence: CASSIVRASGYNEQFF. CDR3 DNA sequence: TGTGCCAGTAGTATAGTCAGGGCTAGCGGATACAATGAGCAGTTCTTC.

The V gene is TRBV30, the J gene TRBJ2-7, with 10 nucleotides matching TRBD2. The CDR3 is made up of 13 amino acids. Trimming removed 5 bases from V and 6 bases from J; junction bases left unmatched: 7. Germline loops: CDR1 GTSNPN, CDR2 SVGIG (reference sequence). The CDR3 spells CAWSAGGPGEQYF. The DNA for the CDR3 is TGTGCCTGGTCAGCGGGAGGGCCGGGCGAGCAGTACTTC.

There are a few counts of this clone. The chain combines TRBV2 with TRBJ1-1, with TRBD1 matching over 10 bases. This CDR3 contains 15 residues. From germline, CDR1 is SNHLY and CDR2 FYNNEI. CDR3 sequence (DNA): TGTGCGGGGGGGACAGGGGCCCGCCCGAACACTGAAGCTTTCTTT. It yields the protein CAGGTGARPNTEAFF.

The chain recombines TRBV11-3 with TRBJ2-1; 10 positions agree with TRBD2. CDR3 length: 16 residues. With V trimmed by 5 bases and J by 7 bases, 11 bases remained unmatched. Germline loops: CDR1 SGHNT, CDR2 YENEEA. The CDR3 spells CASSEGWASGSNEQFF. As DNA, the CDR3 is TGTGCCAGCAGCGAGGGTTGGGCTAGCGGGAGTAATGAGCAGTTCTTC.

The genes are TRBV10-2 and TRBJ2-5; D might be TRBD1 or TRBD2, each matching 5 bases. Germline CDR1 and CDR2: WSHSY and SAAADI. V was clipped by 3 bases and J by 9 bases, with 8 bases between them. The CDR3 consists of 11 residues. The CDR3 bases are TGCGCCAGCAGTGAACCGGGACCCCAGTACTTC. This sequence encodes CASSEPGPQYF.

The CDR3 DNA is TGTGCCACCAGCAGAGGAGACAGGGGAGGGCGGTTCTTC. Residues: CATSRGDRGGRFF. The J gene is TRBJ2-1, the V gene TRBV15; a possible D gene is TRBD1 (8 bases). The CDR3 spans 13 residues. Germline values: CDR1 LNHNV, CDR2 YYDKDF (reference sequence). V was cut by 1 base and J by 15 bases, with 16 bases left in between. Based on the CDR3 plus reference TRBV15 and TRBJ2-1, the full variable domain is DAMVIQNPRYQVTQFGKPVTLSCSQTLNHNVMYWYQQKSSQAPKLLFHYYDKDFNNEADTPDNFQSRRPNTSFCFLDIRSPGLGDTAMYLCATSRGDRGGRFFGPGTRLTVL.

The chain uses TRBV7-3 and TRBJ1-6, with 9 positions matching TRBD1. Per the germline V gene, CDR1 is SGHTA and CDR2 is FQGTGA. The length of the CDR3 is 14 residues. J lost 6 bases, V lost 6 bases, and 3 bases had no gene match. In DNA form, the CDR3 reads TGTGCCAGCAGTCCGGGACAGGGTAATTCACCCCTCCACTTT. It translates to CASSPGQGNSPLHF.

CDR3 sequence: CASTTSTDTQYF. CDR3 in DNA: TGTGCCAGCACTACTTCCACAGATACGCAGTATTTT. V is TRBV7-9 and J is TRBJ2-3; no definite D call. Trimming stripped 7 bases from V and 2 bases from J, with 7 bases between. This CDR3 has 12 amino acids. From germline, CDR1 is SEHNR and CDR2 FQNEAQ (reference sequence).

The CDR3 nucleotides are TGTGCCACCCATCACTCTCCAGGGGATACGCAGTATTTT. Its protein product is CATHHSPGDTQYF. The chain carries TRBV6-6 and TRBJ2-3; TRBD1 is a possible D gene (5 bases). Germline lookup yields CDR1 MNHNY and CDR2 SVGAGI (reference sequence). The V and J ends lost 10 bases and 6 bases respectively, with 17 bases between them. CDR3 length equals 13 residues.